This entry lists 21 T cell receptor beta chains sequenced from one sample in a study of blood T cell repertoires in COVID-19. The assay was immunoSEQ multiplex PCR, and TCRdb's table has in-frame clones only and misses some. The table records around 70,000 clones, approximately 86% of them present only once. Sequenced input: peripheral blood. The receptors here all came from a man in his fifties or sixties with acute or convalescent COVID-19.

This clone was picked up a small number of times. The chain employs TRBV15 and TRBJ2-3, with TRBD2 matching over 9 bases. The J segment lost 3 bases and the V segment lost 2 bases, leaving 9 bases of the junction unmatched. The germline CDR1 and CDR2 sequences are LNHNV and YYDKDF (reference sequence). The CDR3 covers 17 residues. CDR3 region: CATSRKVLAGATDTQYF. The CDR3 DNA follows: TGTGCCACCAGCAGAAAAGTATTAGCGGGGGCTACAGATACGCAGTATTTT.

This rearrangement joins TRBV2 to TRBJ2-1; possible D gene TRBD2, 6 bases. Trimming shortened V by 7 bases and J by 6 bases, and 16 bases separated the two germline ends. This CDR3 comprises 14 residues. Per germline, CDR1 SNHLY and CDR2 FYNNEI. As DNA, the CDR3 is TGTGCCAGCAACGAGCGCCAGGGAGGCAATGAGCAGTTCTTC. Its protein product is CASNERQGGNEQFF. The full variable domain, its missing parts supplied by reference TRBV2 and TRBJ2-1, is EPEVTQTPSHQVTQMGQEVILRCVPISNHLYFYWYRQILGQKVEFLVSFYNNEISEKSEIFDDQFSVERPDGSNFTLKIRSTKLEDSAMYFCASNERQGGNEQFFGPGTRLTVL.

The J gene is TRBJ1-1, the V gene TRBV4-3; 7 positions agree with TRBD1. This CDR3 has 13 amino acids. The J segment lost 4 bases and the V segment lost 4 bases, leaving 3 bases of the junction unmatched. CDR1 LGHNA and CDR2 YSLEER come from the germline V gene. The CDR3 reads CASSRGTATEAFF. The CDR3 region has the DNA TGCGCCAGCAGCCGCGGGACAGCCACTGAAGCTTTCTTT.

This chain joins TRBV9 and TRBJ2-2; TRBD2 aligns across 11 bases. V dropped 3 bases and J dropped 5; count of bases not matched to a gene: 6. Germline CDR1 and CDR2: SGDLS and YYNGEE. The CDR3 contains 16 residues. For the CDR3, the DNA is TGTGCCAGCAGCGCAACTAGCGGGGGCCCGACCGGGGAGCTGTTTTTT. Amino acids: CASSATSGGPTGELFF.

The CDR3 DNA is TGTGCCAGCAGCTTACGGGGGGGCAGAACTAATGAGCAGTTCTTC. Its translation is CASSLRGGRTNEQFF. The rearrangement uses TRBV7-2 and TRBJ2-1; TRBD2 matches 8 bases. The CDR3 consists of 15 residues. Germline V CDR1 and CDR2: SGHTA, FQGNSA. The J segment lost 7 bases and the V segment lost 2 bases, leaving 7 bases of the junction unmatched.

J is TRBJ1-5 and V is TRBV6-4; tentative D call: TRBD1 (6 bases). V was shortened by 5 bases and J by 1 base, with 9 bases between the two germline ends. This CDR3 region has 14 residues. In germline, CDR1 is MRHNA, CDR2 SNTAGT. The CDR3 bases are TGTGCCAGCAGTCAGGACAGCAGCAATCAGCCCCAGCATTTT. It codes for CASSQDSSNQPQHF.

The V gene is TRBV27, the J gene TRBJ1-4; D is perhaps TRBD1 (5 bases). CDR1 is MNHEY and CDR2 is SMNVEV in the germline V gene (reference sequence). The length of the CDR3 is 18 residues. Trimming took 4 bases from V and 7 from J, leaving 25 bases between them. CDR3 bases: TGTGCCAGCAGTTCCTCGCGACAGAAACCGCAACTAATTGAAAAACTGTTTTTT. Its protein product is CASSSSRQKPQLIEKLFF.

This clone has just a few counts. The CDR3 region is CASSRKGTGFFETQYF. The DNA for the CDR3 is TGTGCCAGCAGCCGGAAAGGGACAGGGTTTTTTGAGACCCAGTACTTC. The genes are TRBV14 and TRBJ2-5; 9 bases match TRBD1. CDR1 is SGHDN and CDR2 is FVKESK in the germline V gene. V lost 4 bases and J lost 5; bases outside the gene matches: 11. This CDR3 spans 16 amino acids. Full variable domain (outside the CDR3, taken from reference TRBV14 and TRBJ2-5): EAGVTQFPSHSVIEKGQTVTLRCDPISGHDNLYWYRRVMGKEIKFLLHFVKESKQDESGMPNNRFLAERTGGTYSTLKVQPAELEDSGVYFCASSRKGTGFFETQYFGPGTRLLVL.

The V and J genes are TRBV6-5 and TRBJ1-1; the D gene is possibly TRBD1 (6 bases). Trimming took off 7 bases at V and 5 bases at J, with 17 bases between the two ends. Germline lookup yields CDR1 MNHEY and CDR2 SVGAGI. This CDR3 contains 14 residues. The CDR3 region has the DNA TGTGCCAGCATCTTAGACAGGTTAGGGACTGAAGCTTTCTTT. This translates into CASILDRLGTEAFF.

The rearrangement uses TRBV7-5 and TRBJ1-4. TRBV7-5 is a pseudogene. CDR3 length equals 16 residues. The CDR3: CVRSLAGGPEGEKLFF. Written as DNA, the CDR3 is TGTGTCAGAAGCTTAGCTGGAGGCCCGGAGGGAGAAAAACTGTTTTTT.

V and J are TRBV12-3 or TRBV12-4 and TRBJ2-3; possible D gene TRBD2, 6 bases. This CDR3 contains 13 residues. The V and J ends lost 1 base and 6 bases respectively, with 8 bases between them. CDR3 DNA sequence: TGTGCCAGCAGTTTAGAGACTAGGGATACGCAGTATTTT. As protein: CASSLETRDTQYF.

The chain couples TRBV7-2 to TRBJ1-3; 8 bases align to TRBD1. V shed 5 bases, J shed 2 bases, and the junction held 11 bases outside the gene matches. The CDR3 contains 17 residues. Germline values: CDR1 SGHTA, CDR2 FQGNSA. The CDR3 DNA reads TGTGCCAGCAGCACCCAGGGGGCGTACTTTCCTGGAAACACCATATATTTT. Protein sequence: CASSTQGAYFPGNTIYF.

Here the CDR3 DNA reads TGTGCCAGCAGCGCTGCCGGGACGAACACCGGGGAGCTGTTTTTT. This gives the protein CASSAAGTNTGELFF. J is TRBJ2-2 and V is TRBV7-2; D may be TRBD2 (5 bases). Trimming stripped 5 bases from V and 0 bases from J, with 10 bases between. Germline CDR1 and CDR2: SGHTA and FQGNSA. This CDR3 is built from 15 residues.

The chain combines TRBV7-2 with TRBJ1-2, with 8 bases fitting TRBD1. The CDR3 sequence is 15 residues long. Germline V gene lookup returns CDR1 SGHTA and CDR2 FQGNSA. The trim removed 1 base at V and 4 bases at J, leaving 5 bases unmatched. The CDR3 here is CASSLGRGLGYGYTF. CDR3 coding DNA: TGTGCCAGCAGCTTAGGCAGGGGGCTAGGCTATGGCTACACCTTC.

The count of this clone is one. One junction end disagrees with the germline gene, perhaps due to a read error. V and J are TRBV9 and TRBJ2-2, with 8 bases fitting TRBD1. In germline, CDR1 is SGDLS, CDR2 YYNGEE. The CDR3 runs 16 residues. CDR3 coding DNA: TGTGCCAGCAGCGTAGGGCAGGGGGCGAATACCGGGGAGCTGTTTTTT. Its protein is CASSVGQGANTGELFF.

This chain uses TRBV2 with TRBJ1-1; D possibly corresponds to TRBD1 (6 bases). Germline-derived CDR1 and CDR2 are SNHLY and FYNNEI. CDR3 length equals 16 residues. V shed 0 bases and J shed 8 bases, with 19 bases lying between them. CDR3 nucleotides: TGTGCCAGCAGTGAAGCGCTTTTGGGACAAGGTCAGGAAGCTTTCTTT. It specifies CASSEALLGQGQEAFF.

J is TRBJ1-1 and V is TRBV11-3; D is perhaps TRBD1 (5 bases). Between the trimmed V and J ends, which lost 4 bases and 2 bases, there was a span of 8 bases. From germline, CDR1 is SGHNT and CDR2 YENEEA. The CDR3 contains 13 residues. CDR3 sequence (DNA): TGTGCCAGCAGCTCTAGGGGAAACACTGAAGCTTTCTTT. The encoded protein is CASSSRGNTEAFF.

V is TRBV19 and J is TRBJ2-5; 8 positions agree with TRBD1. The CDR3 is 14 amino acids. J gave up 5 bases and V 5 bases, and 7 bases lay outside the gene matches. From germline, CDR1 is LNHDA and CDR2 SQIVND (reference sequence). In DNA form, the CDR3 reads TGTGCCAGTAGTCACCCGGGACAGGTGGAGACCCAGTACTTC. Translation: CASSHPGQVETQYF. Supplemented by reference TRBV19 and TRBJ2-5, the full variable domain reads DGGITQSPKYLFRKEGQNVTLSCEQNLNHDAMYWYRQDPGQGLRLIYYSQIVNDFQKGDIAEGYSVSREKKESFPLTVTSAQKNPTAFYLCASSHPGQVETQYFGPGTRLLVL.

In its sample, this clone was seen a few times. The chain carries TRBV4-3 and TRBJ1-1; 8 bases are shared with TRBD1. Germline V gene sequence: CDR1 LGHNA, CDR2 YSLEER. V lost 6 bases and J lost 9; bases outside the gene matches: 15. The length of the CDR3 is 15 residues. CDR3: CASRPNALQGGQAFF. DNA for the CDR3: TGCGCCAGCAGGCCAAACGCCCTACAGGGGGGGCAAGCTTTCTTT.

This clone has a single count. The CDR3 here is CASRQHCSYNSPLHF. The CDR3 DNA reads TGTGCCAGCAGACAGCATTGCTCCTATAATTCACCCCTCCACTTT. The J gene is TRBJ1-6, the V gene TRBV21-1; TRBD1 is taken as the D call from the table, unchecked against the DNA. TRBV21-1 is an annotated pseudogene. This CDR3 has 15 residues.

This clone was recorded only once. The rearrangement links TRBV18 to TRBJ2-1; no clear D gene. The CDR3 loop spans 12 amino acids. Trimming stripped 0 bases from V and 9 bases from J, with 6 bases between. Germline CDR1 KGHSH, CDR2 LQKENI. CDR3 protein: CASSPPGGEQFF. Written as DNA, the CDR3 is TGTGCCAGCTCACCACCCGGTGGTGAGCAGTTCTTC.